This TCR beta chain was sequenced in a study of cytomegalovirus exposure and HLA in healthy donors. Findings and limits, study-wide: Near-uniform donor sequencing depth was presumed by presence/absence analyses.

The CDR3 is 14 amino acids. Germline V gene lookup returns CDR1 MGHRA and CDR2 YSYEKL. Trimming took off 0 bases at V and 1 base at J, with 6 bases between the two ends. PCR involved 60 Vbeta and 13 Jbeta primers. Clones were read by immunoSEQ multiplex PCR, and TCRdb kept only the in-frame ones, dropping some. Of under 250,000 clones in the sample, about 80% were seen once. This clone appeared a single time. As yet, its antigen is unknown. This receptor was identified in a woman aged 55-70 years in good health and CMV-seropositive. The sample consisted of PBMCs. The chain employs TRBV4-1 and TRBJ1-1; D remains ambiguous. The chain's CDR3 is CASSQDGPNTEAFF. The CDR3 DNA follows: TGCGCCAGCAGCCAAGATGGGCCGAACACTGAAGCTTTCTTT.